The clone carrying this T cell receptor beta chain has more than one count but fewer than ten. The authors ran a second PCR of 7 to 11 cycles using a sample-barcoded 5' primer and a J-beta primer mix. From the 5' RACE reads, TCRdb called clonotypes with MiXCR, one entry per CDR3 protein. The sample contains approximately 1.5 million distinct CDR3 sequences, about 32% of which appear only once. CDR1 and CDR2 (germline): SGHTA, FQGNSA. V was clipped by 3 bases and J by 0 bases, with 15 bases between them. CDR3 length: 16 amino acids. This sample is part of a study of blood T cells in healthy people across ages. Whole-study context: About one barcoded beta molecule was captured per two T cells (by template switching).

This sequence was found in a woman under 40 in good health. J is TRBJ2-7 and V is TRBV7-2, with D hard to call. What was sequenced was blood. This CDR3 is CASSFSTVPASYEQYF. CDR3 DNA: TGTGCCAGCAGCTTCTCTACGGTCCCCGCCTCCTACGAGCAGTACTTC.